A selection of T cell receptor beta chains follows, all from one sample in a study of early T cells in non-severe SARS-CoV-2 infection. TCRdb reprocessed the 5' RACE reads with MiXCR, giving one entry per CDR3 protein. The profile shows 70,000 to 85,000 distinct CDR3 sequences, over 10% of them singletons. The specimen was whole blood. The receptors originated from an adult who was a healthcare worker with PCR-confirmed SARS-CoV-2 infection or an uninfected control (not recorded which). The CDR3 runs from the conserved cysteine through the conserved F or W. The D gene is left open where the match is weak. Some rows have no size entry. The others give once, few or many, or a class for an expanded clone.

-	TRBV20-1	TRBJ2-1	once	CSARSRLYNEQFF	TGCAGTGCTAGATCGCGCCTCTACAATGAGCAGTTCTTC
TRBD1	TRBV6-1	TRBJ2-1	many	CASGWTGASEQFF	TGTGCCAGCGGATGGACAGGGGCCAGTGAGCAGTTCTTC
-	TRBV6-1	TRBJ1-2	few	CASSSFWGDGYTF	TGTGCCAGCAGTTCATTTTGGGGTGACGGCTACACCTTC
TRBD1	TRBV6-1	TRBJ2-4	few	CASSEPGQGNIQYF	TGTGCCAGCAGTGAACCGGGACAGGGAAACATTCAGTACTTC
TRBD1	TRBV5-1	TRBJ2-7	-	CASSGQGSYEQYF	TGCGCCAGCAGCGGACAGGGGTCCTACGAGCAGTACTTC
-	TRBV28	TRBJ1-1	-	CASSPPLNTEAFF	TGTGCCAGCAGTCCCCCCTTGAACACTGAAGCTTTCTTT
-	TRBV29-1	TRBJ1-1	many	CSVDLRGRYTEAFF	TGCAGCGTAGATTTAAGGGGTCGGTACACTGAAGCTTTCTTT
-	TRBV2	TRBJ2-5	-	CASIRALQETQYF	TGTGCCAGCATAAGGGCGTTGCAAGAGACCCAGTACTTC
-	TRBV6-5	TRBJ2-3	many	CASRRASTDTQYF	TGTGCCAGCCGCCGCGCCAGCACAGATACGCAGTATTTT
-	TRBV10-3	TRBJ2-3	many	CAISDRNSDTQYF	TGTGCCATCAGTGACCGCAACTCGGATACGCAGTATTTT
TRBD1	TRBV6-5	TRBJ1-2	few	CASRQTGNYGYTF	TGTGCCAGCAGACAGACAGGGAACTATGGCTACACCTTC
-	TRBV11-2	TRBJ1-1	many	CASSFSSGVNTEAFF	TGTGCCAGCAGCTTCAGTTCAGGCGTGAACACTGAAGCTTTCTTT
-	TRBV12-5	TRBJ1-6	many	CASGFTGPLYNSPLHF	TGTGCTAGTGGTTTTACGGGACCTCTGTATAATTCACCCCTCCACTTT
-	TRBV11-2	TRBJ2-7	-	CASSRGHELYEQYF	TGTGCCAGCAGCCGCGGACACGAGCTCTACGAGCAGTACTTC
-	TRBV20-1	TRBJ2-1	few	CSARDNEQFF	TGCAGTGCTAGAGATAATGAGCAGTTCTTC
-	TRBV7-9	TRBJ2-2	-	CASSKQGTSNTGELFF	TGTGCCAGCAGCAAGCAGGGGACTTCGAACACCGGGGAGCTGTTTTTT
TRBD1	TRBV6-6	TRBJ2-3	few	CASRGDRASTDTQYF	TGTGCCAGCAGGGGGGACAGGGCTAGCACAGATACGCAGTATTTT
-	TRBV6-6	TRBJ1-1	many	CASSYSGRNTEAFF	TGTGCCAGCAGTTACTCAGGCAGGAACACTGAAGCTTTCTTT
TRBD2	TRBV12-5	TRBJ2-1	few	CASGRYPGLGVNEQFF	TGTGCTAGTGGCCGGTATCCGGGACTAGGAGTCAATGAGCAGTTCTTC
-	TRBV29-1	TRBJ1-4	few	CSVEMDEKLFF	TGCAGCGTTGAGATGGATGAAAAACTGTTTTTT
-	TRBV9	TRBJ2-7	few	CASSNRDSYEQYF	TGTGCCAGCAGCAACCGGGACTCCTACGAGCAGTACTTC
-	TRBV5-1	TRBJ1-2	many	CASSLDDIRGSYGYTF	TGCGCCAGCAGCTTAGACGACATAAGGGGCAGCTATGGCTACACCTTC
-	TRBV5-1	TRBJ2-7	few	CASPGGKSSYEQYF	TGCGCCAGCCCGGGCGGGAAGAGCTCCTACGAGCAGTACTTC
TRBD2	TRBV10-2	TRBJ2-1	-	CASSLTSGSGEQFF	TGCGCCAGCAGCTTGACTAGCGGGAGTGGTGAGCAGTTCTTC
-	TRBV20-1	TRBJ2-3	few	CSVFDRSRTYTQYF	TGCAGTGTTTTCGACAGGTCTCGGACCTATACGCAGTATTTT
-	TRBV2	TRBJ2-1	-	CASTGSLGSGEQFF	TGTGCCAGCACGGGATCCCTTGGGAGTGGTGAGCAGTTCTTC